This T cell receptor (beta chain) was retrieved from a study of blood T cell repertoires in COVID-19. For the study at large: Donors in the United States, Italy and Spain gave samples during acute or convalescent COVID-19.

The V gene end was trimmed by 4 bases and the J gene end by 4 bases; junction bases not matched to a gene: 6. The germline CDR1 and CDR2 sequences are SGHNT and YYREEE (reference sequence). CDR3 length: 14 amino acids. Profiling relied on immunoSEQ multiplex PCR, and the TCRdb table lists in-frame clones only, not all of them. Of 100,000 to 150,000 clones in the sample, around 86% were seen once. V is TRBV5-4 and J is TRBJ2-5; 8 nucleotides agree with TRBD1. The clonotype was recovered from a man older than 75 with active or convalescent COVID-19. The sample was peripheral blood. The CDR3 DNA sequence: TGTGCCAGCAGCCAAGCGGACAGGGTAGAGACCCAGTACTTC. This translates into CASSQADRVETQYF. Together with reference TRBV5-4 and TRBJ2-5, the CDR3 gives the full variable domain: ETGVTQSPTHLIKTRGQQVTLRCSSQSGHNTVSWYQQALGQGPQFIFQYYREEENGRGNFPPRFSGLQFPNYSSELNVNALELDDSALYLCASSQADRVETQYFGPGTRLLVL.